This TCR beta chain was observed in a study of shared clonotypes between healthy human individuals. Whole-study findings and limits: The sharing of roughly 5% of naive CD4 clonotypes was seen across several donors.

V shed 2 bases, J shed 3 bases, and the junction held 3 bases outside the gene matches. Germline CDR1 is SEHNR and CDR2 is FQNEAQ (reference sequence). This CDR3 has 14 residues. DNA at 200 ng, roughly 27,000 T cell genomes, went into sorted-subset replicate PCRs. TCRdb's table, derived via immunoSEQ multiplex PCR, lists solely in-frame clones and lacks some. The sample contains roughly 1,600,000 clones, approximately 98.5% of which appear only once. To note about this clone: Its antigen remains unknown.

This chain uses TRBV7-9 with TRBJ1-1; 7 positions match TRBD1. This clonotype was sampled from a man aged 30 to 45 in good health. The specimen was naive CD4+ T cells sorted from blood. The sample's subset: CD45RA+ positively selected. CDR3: CASSLPRGDTEAFF. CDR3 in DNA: TGTGCCAGCAGCTTACCCAGGGGGGACACTGAAGCTTTCTTT.